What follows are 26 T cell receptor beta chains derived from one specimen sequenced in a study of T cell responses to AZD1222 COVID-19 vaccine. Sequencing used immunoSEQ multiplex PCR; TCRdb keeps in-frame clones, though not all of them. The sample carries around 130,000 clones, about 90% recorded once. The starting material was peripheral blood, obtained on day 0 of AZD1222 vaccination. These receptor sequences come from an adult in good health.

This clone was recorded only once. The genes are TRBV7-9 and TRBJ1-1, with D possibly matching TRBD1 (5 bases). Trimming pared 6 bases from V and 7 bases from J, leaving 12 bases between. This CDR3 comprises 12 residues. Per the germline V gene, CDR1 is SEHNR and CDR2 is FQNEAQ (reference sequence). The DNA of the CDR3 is TGTGCCAGCAGACCCGTAGGGGTTGAAGCTTTCTTT. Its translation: CASRPVGVEAFF.

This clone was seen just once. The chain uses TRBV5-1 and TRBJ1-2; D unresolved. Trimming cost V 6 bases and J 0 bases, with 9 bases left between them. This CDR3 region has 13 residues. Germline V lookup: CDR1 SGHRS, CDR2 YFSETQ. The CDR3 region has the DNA TGCGCCAGCATGGTAGACTCTAACTATGGCTACACCTTC. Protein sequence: CASMVDSNYGYTF.

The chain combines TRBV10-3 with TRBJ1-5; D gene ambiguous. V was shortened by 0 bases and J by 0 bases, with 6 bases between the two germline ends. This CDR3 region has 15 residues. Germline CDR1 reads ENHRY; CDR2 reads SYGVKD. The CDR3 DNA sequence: TGTGCCATCAGTGAGTCGTTGGGTAGCAATCAGCCCCAGCATTTT. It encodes CAISESLGSNQPQHF.

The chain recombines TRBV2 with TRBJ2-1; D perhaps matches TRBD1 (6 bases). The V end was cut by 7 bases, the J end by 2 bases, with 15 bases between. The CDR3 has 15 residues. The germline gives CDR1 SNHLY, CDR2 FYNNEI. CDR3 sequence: CASNLGWGPYNEQFF. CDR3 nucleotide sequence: TGTGCCAGCAACTTGGGGTGGGGGCCCTACAATGAGCAGTTCTTC.

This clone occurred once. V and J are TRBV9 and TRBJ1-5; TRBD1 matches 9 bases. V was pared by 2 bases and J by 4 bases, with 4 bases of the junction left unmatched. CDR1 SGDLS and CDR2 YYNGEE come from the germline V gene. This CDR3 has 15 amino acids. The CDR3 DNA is TGTGCCAGCAGCGTGACAGGGGGTTTAAATCAGCCCCAGCATTTT. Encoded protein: CASSVTGGLNQPQHF.

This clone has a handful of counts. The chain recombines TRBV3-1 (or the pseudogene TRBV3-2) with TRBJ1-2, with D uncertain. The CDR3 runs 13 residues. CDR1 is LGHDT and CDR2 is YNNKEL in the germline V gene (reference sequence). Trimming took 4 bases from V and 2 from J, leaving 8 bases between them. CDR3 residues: CASSPPGNYGYTF. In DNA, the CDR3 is TGTGCCAGCAGCCCCCCGGGGAACTATGGCTACACCTTC.

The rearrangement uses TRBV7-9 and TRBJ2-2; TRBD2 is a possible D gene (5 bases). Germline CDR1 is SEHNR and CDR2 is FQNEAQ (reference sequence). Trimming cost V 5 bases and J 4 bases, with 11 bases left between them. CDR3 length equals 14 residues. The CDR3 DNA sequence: TGTGCCAGCAGCGGGATAGAGGGCACCGGGGAGCTGTTTTTT. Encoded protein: CASSGIEGTGELFF.

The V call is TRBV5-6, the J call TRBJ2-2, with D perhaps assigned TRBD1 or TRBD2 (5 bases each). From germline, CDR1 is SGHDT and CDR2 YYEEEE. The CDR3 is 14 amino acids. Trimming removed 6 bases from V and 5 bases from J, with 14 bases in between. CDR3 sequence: CASTLLGETGELFF. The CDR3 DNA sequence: TGTGCCAGCACCCTATTAGGGGAGACCGGGGAGCTGTTTTTT.

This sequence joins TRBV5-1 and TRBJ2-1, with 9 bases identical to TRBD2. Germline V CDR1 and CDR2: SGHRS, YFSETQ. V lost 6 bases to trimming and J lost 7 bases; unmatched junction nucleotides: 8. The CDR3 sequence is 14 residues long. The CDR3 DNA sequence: TGCGCCAGCATGGTCGGGCTAGCGGGGAATGAGCAGTTCTTC. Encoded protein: CASMVGLAGNEQFF.

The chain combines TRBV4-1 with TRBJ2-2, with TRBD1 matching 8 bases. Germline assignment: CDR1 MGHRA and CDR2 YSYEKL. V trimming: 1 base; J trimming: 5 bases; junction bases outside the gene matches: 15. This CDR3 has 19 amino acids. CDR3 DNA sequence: TGCGCCAGCAGCCAAGTGGCCTTCGGCAGGGGGCTGGGGACCGGGGAGCTGTTTTTT. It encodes CASSQVAFGRGLGTGELFF.

CDR3 protein: CAISERQGAGPGNTIYF. The CDR3 DNA follows: TGTGCCATCAGTGAGCGACAGGGGGCTGGCCCCGGAAACACCATATATTTT. The chain recombines TRBV10-3 with TRBJ1-3; 10 bases are a match to TRBD1. Per the germline V gene, CDR1 is ENHRY and CDR2 is SYGVKD. The length of the CDR3 is 17 residues. After removal of 2 bases from V and 4 bases from J, the junction contained 8 bases not matched to a gene.

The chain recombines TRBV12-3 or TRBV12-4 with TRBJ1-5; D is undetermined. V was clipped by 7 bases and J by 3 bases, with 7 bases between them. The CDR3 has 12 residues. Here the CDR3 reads CASTEHNQPQHF. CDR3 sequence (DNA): TGTGCCAGCACGGAGCACAATCAGCCCCAGCATTTT.

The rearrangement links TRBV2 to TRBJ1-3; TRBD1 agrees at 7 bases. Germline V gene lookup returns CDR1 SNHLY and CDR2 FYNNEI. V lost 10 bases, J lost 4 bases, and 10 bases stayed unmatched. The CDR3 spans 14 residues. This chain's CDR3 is CATTGLSDGNTIYF. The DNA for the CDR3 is TGTGCCACGACAGGGCTTTCGGACGGAAACACCATATATTTT.

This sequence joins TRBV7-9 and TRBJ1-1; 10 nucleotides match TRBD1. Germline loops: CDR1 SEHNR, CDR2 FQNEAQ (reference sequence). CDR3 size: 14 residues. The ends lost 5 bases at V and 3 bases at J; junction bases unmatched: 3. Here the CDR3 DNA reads TGTGCCAGCAGCCTGGGGACAGGGGACACTGAAGCTTTCTTT. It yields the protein CASSLGTGDTEAFF.

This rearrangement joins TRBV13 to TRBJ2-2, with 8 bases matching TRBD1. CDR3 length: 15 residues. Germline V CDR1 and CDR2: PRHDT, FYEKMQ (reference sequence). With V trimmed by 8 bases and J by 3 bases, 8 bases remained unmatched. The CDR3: CASGRTGLYTGELFF. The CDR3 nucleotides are TGTGCCAGCGGAAGGACAGGGTTGTACACCGGGGAGCTGTTTTTT.

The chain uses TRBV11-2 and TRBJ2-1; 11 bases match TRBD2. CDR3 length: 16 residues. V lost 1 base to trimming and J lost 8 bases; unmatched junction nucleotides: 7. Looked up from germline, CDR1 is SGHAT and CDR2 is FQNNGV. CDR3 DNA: TGTGCCAGCAGCTTAGCTATTAGCGGGAGGGCTCATGAGCAGTTCTTC. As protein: CASSLAISGRAHEQFF.

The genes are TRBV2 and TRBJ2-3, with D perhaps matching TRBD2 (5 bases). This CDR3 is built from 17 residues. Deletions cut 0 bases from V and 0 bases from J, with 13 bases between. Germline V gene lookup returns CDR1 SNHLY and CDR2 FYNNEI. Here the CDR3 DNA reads TGTGCCAGCAGTGAAGCTCGGGCGGGCCCCAGCACAGATACGCAGTATTTT. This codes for CASSEARAGPSTDTQYF.

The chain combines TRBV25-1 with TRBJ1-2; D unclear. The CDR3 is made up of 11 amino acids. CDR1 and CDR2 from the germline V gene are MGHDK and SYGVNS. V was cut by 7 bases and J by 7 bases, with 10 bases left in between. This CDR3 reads CASNAGFGYTF. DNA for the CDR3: TGTGCCAGCAATGCGGGGTTTGGCTACACCTTC.

CDR3 bases: TGTGCCAGCAGTTACCCCGGGAGCGCCCGAAAAGCTTTCTTT. The encoded protein is CASSYPGSARKAFF. The chain recombines TRBV6-5 with TRBJ1-1; unclear D gene. The CDR3 covers 14 residues. The V end was cut by 2 bases, the J end by 9 bases, with 16 bases between. Germline values: CDR1 MNHEY, CDR2 SVGAGI.

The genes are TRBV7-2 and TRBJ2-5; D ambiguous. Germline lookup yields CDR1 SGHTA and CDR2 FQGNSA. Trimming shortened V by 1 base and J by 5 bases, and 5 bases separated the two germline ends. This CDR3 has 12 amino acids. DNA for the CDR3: TGTGCCAGCAGCTTAGTAGGTGAGACCCAGTACTTC. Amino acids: CASSLVGETQYF.

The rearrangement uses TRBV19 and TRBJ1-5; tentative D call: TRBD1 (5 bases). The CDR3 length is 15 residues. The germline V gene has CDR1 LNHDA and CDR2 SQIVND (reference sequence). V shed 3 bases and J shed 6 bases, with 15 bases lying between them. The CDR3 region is CASSISGRETQPQHF. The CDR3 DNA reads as TGTGCCAGTAGTATCTCTGGCAGGGAGACTCAGCCCCAGCATTTT.

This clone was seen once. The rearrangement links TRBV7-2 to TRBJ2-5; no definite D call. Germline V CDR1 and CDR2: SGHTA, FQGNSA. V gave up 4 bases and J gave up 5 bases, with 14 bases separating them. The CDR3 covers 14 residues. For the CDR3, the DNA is TGTGCCAGCAGCTCCGGGCAACTCCCGGAGACCCAGTACTTC. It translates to CASSSGQLPETQYF.

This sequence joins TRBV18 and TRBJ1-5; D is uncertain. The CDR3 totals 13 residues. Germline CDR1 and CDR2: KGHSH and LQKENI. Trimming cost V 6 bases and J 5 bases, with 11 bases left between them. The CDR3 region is CASSKGRDQPQHF. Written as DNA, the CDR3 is TGTGCCAGCTCTAAAGGGAGAGATCAGCCCCAGCATTTT.

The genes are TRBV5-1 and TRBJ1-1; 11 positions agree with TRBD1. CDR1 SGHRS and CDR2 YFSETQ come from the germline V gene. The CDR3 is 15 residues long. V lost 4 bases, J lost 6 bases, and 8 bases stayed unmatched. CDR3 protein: CASSARTGGQAEAFF. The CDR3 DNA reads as TGCGCCAGCAGCGCAAGGACAGGGGGCCAGGCTGAAGCTTTCTTT.

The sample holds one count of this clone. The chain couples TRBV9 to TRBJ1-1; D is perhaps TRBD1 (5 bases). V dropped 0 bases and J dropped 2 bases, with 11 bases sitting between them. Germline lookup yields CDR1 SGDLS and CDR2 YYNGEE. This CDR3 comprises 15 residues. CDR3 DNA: TGTGCCAGCAGCGTAGCTGGGGGGACTAACACTGAAGCTTTCTTT. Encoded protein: CASSVAGGTNTEAFF.

CDR3 nucleotide sequence: TGTGCCAGCAGTTTAACCGCGGGTGTCACTGAAGCTTTCTTT. Translated, it gives CASSLTAGVTEAFF. The V and J genes are TRBV27 and TRBJ1-1; D uncertain. The germline CDR1 and CDR2 sequences are MNHEY and SMNVEV (reference sequence). The CDR3 runs to 14 residues. V shed 2 bases and J shed 4 bases, with 11 bases lying between them.